Reported below is one TCR beta chain. Its antigen is not known. The data stem from a study of shared clonotypes between healthy human individuals. Whole-study results and caveats: Among the subsets, naive ones generally showed larger estimated richness than memory ones.

Profiling relied on immunoSEQ multiplex PCR, and the TCRdb table lists in-frame clones only, not all of them. The sample consists of some 2 million clones, roughly 95% of them appearing once. The naive CD8 fraction comprised CD45RO-negative cells positively selected for CCR7 and excluded terminally differentiated effector memory CD45RA+ cells. The donor population consisted of healthy HIV-negative adults with no recent acute infections or vaccinations. The sequence derives from a man aged 18 to 29 in good health. The sample consisted of naive CD8+ T cells sorted from blood.

The chain's CDR3 is CASSQDFLGSDTEAFF. The DNA for the CDR3 is TGCGCCAGCAGCCAAGATTTTCTTGGGTCGGACACTGAAGCTTTCTTT. The rearrangement links TRBV4-1 to TRBJ1-1; D unclear. The CDR3 runs to 16 residues. V was shortened by 0 bases and J by 3 bases, with 14 bases between the two germline ends. The V gene's germline CDR1 is MGHRA and CDR2 YSYEKL.